The 32 T cell receptor beta chains below all came from one sample that was sequenced in a study of early T cells in non-severe SARS-CoV-2 infection. TCRdb re-derived calls from the 5' RACE reads in MiXCR, one entry per CDR3 protein. Among about 29,000 distinct CDR3 sequences listed, about 4% were seen once. The sample was whole blood. The receptors shown here come from an adult who was a healthcare worker with PCR-confirmed SARS-CoV-2 infection or an uninfected control (not recorded which).

This clonotype was seen repeatedly, ten times or more. This chain connects TRBV3-1 to TRBJ2-2; 7 nucleotides line up with TRBD2. Losses at the gene ends were 2 bases for V and 4 bases for J; bases not matched to a gene: 7. Looked up from germline, CDR1 is LGHDT and CDR2 is YNNKEL (reference sequence). The CDR3 totals 16 residues. CDR3 bases: TGTGCCAGCAGCCAACGGACTAGTCGGGGCACCGGGGAGCTGTTTTTT. Translation: CASSQRTSRGTGELFF.

This clonotype was observed many times. This chain uses TRBV7-2 with TRBJ2-7; tentatively, D is TRBD2 (7 bases). The germline V and J ends were trimmed by 5 bases and 9 bases, with 20 bases remaining between them. From germline, CDR1 is SGHTA and CDR2 FQGNSA. This CDR3 has 14 amino acids. CDR3 nucleotides: TGTGCCAGCAGCGAGGGACACGGGAGGACGTGGCAGTACTTC. It specifies CASSEGHGRTWQYF.

This clonotype has ten or more counts. The genes are TRBV7-2 and TRBJ1-2; unclear D gene. Germline V gene lookup returns CDR1 SGHTA and CDR2 FQGNSA. This CDR3 comprises 15 residues. The germline V and J ends were trimmed by 5 bases and 2 bases, with 15 bases remaining between them. The CDR3: CASSPFGATNYGYTF. Written as DNA, the CDR3 is TGTGCCAGCAGCCCCTTCGGAGCGACGAACTATGGCTACACCTTC.

As DNA, the CDR3 is TGTGCCAGCAGCTTAGGGGAAAACCTAGAAGCTTTCTTT. This codes for CASSLGENLEAFF. The rearrangement uses TRBV7-8 and TRBJ1-1; D unclear. The V gene lost 1 base and the J gene lost 8 bases, with 11 bases spanning the gap. The CDR3 covers 13 residues. Germline V CDR1 and CDR2: SGHVS, FQNEAQ.

This clonotype was observed at least ten times. The chain carries TRBV7-2 and TRBJ2-7; the match to TRBD2 covers 16 bases. Trimming took 2 bases from V and 0 from J; bases not matched to a gene: 7. Germline CDR1 reads SGHTA; CDR2 reads FQGNSA. The CDR3 has 19 amino acids. DNA for the CDR3: TGTGCCAGCAGCTTACTCGGGACTAGCGGGAGGGTTAACTCCTACGAGCAGTACTTC. Amino acid sequence: CASSLLGTSGRVNSYEQYF.

A few counts support this clonotype. J is TRBJ2-5 and V is TRBV5-4, with D unclear. Trimming shortened V by 0 bases and J by 0 bases, and 9 bases separated the two germline ends. Germline-derived CDR1 and CDR2 are SGHNT and YYREEE (reference sequence). The CDR3 is made up of 15 amino acids. The CDR3 DNA reads as TGTGCCAGCAGCTTGGCCGAAGGGAACCAAGAGACCCAGTACTTC. It yields the protein CASSLAEGNQETQYF.

The table lists this clonotype with many counts. The chain uses TRBV6-2 or TRBV6-3 and TRBJ1-2; 8 bases fit TRBD1. Germline V gene data show CDR1 as MNHEY and CDR2 as SVGEGT. J gave up 4 bases and V 7 bases, and 11 bases lay outside the gene matches. CDR3 length: 15 amino acids. The CDR3, as DNA: TGTGCCAGCATCAATACAGGGGGTAGAGGCTATGGCTACACCTTC. Its protein is CASINTGGRGYGYTF.

There are many counts of this clonotype. This chain connects TRBV11-2 to TRBJ2-1; no firm D call. Looked up from germline, CDR1 is SGHAT and CDR2 is FQNNGV. Trimming left V 4 bases short and J 5 bases short, with 6 bases between. The CDR3 loop spans 12 amino acids. CDR3 in DNA: TGTGCCAGCAGCTCCCTCAACAATGAGCAGTTCTTC. Protein product: CASSSLNNEQFF.

The rearrangement joins TRBV7-3 to TRBJ2-5; D call uncertain. There are 13 residues in the CDR3. The ends were cut back, 1 base at V and 5 bases at J, with 8 bases in the middle. Germline CDR1 reads SGHTA; CDR2 reads FQGTGA. CDR3 sequence: CASSLISGETQYF. The CDR3 DNA is TGTGCCAGCAGCTTAATTTCCGGGGAGACCCAGTACTTC.

Many counts were recorded for this clonotype. V usage is TRBV20-1 and J usage is TRBJ2-1; 9 bases match TRBD2. Per the germline V gene, CDR1 is DFQATT and CDR2 is SNEGSKA (reference sequence). The V segment lost 6 bases and the J segment 4 bases; nucleotides outside the gene matches: 7. The CDR3 consists of 14 residues. CDR3 sequence: CSAISGRVYNEQFF. CDR3 nucleotides: TGCAGTGCAATTAGCGGGAGAGTATACAATGAGCAGTTCTTC.

This clonotype was seen ten or more times. The V gene is TRBV7-6, the J gene TRBJ2-1; TRBD1 agrees at 9 bases. Trimming at V came to 1 base and at J to 7 bases, leaving 11 bases not matched to a gene. The germline CDR1 and CDR2 sequences are SGHVS and FNYEAQ. CDR3 size: 17 residues. The CDR3 nucleotides read TGTGCCAGCAGCTTAGGCCCCGGACAGGGGAGCGCGAATGAGCAGTTCTTC. Translation: CASSLGPGQGSANEQFF.

This clonotype was counted ten times or more. CDR3 residues: CSARVAGGTLSGNTIYF. Here the CDR3 DNA reads TGCAGTGCTAGAGTTGCAGGGGGCACTCTCTCTGGAAACACCATATATTTT. The J gene is TRBJ1-3, the V gene TRBV20-1; the match to TRBD1 covers 8 bases. Germline V CDR1 and CDR2: DFQATT, SNEGSKA (reference sequence). The CDR3 spans 17 residues. J gave up 0 bases and V 1 base, and 8 bases lay outside the gene matches.

The chain uses TRBV7-6 and TRBJ1-2, with 8 positions matching TRBD1. Per germline, CDR1 SGHVS and CDR2 FNYEAQ. CDR3 length: 14 amino acids. J lost 6 bases, V lost 5 bases, and 8 bases had no gene match. The CDR3, as DNA: TGTGCCAGCAGCCCAACAGGGGGACCCCATGGCTACACCTTC. This encodes CASSPTGGPHGYTF.

This clonotype was seen ten or more times. CDR3 DNA sequence: TGCAGCGTTGAAACCGCTGGGGCTGAAGCTTTCTTT. It yields the protein CSVETAGAEAFF. The chain employs TRBV29-1 and TRBJ1-1; unclear D gene. Trimming shortened V by 2 bases and J by 6 bases, and 10 bases separated the two germline ends. The CDR3 is made up of 12 amino acids. Germline V gene lookup returns CDR1 SQVTM and CDR2 ANQGSEA.

The CDR3 nucleotides are TGTGCCATCAGTCCCGGGAACAGCTACGAGCAGTACTTC. Protein sequence: CAISPGNSYEQYF. The rearrangement joins TRBV10-3 to TRBJ2-7, with D possibly being TRBD2 (5 bases). The CDR3 has 13 amino acids. V dropped 5 bases and J dropped 3 bases, with 11 bases sitting between them. Looked up from germline, CDR1 is ENHRY and CDR2 is SYGVKD.

This clonotype was seen ten or more times. This chain uses TRBV14 with TRBJ2-5; TRBD2 is a possible D gene (6 bases). V was trimmed by 3 bases and J by 2 bases, leaving 13 bases between them. This CDR3 is built from 15 residues. Germline-derived CDR1 and CDR2 are SGHDN and FVKESK. CDR3 sequence reads: CASSQLTGLQETQYF. The CDR3 DNA reads TGTGCCAGCAGCCAGTTAACGGGACTGCAAGAGACCCAGTACTTC.

This clonotype was seen ten or more times. The CDR3: CASSRQFLTGELFF. CDR3 in DNA: TGTGCCAGCAGCAGACAGTTTCTCACCGGGGAGCTGTTTTTT. The chain combines TRBV6-2 or TRBV6-3 with TRBJ2-2; a weak D match, TRBD1 (5 bases). There are 14 residues in the CDR3. V was trimmed by 6 bases and J by 4 bases, leaving 12 bases between them. Germline lookup yields CDR1 MNHEY and CDR2 SVGEGT.

This clonotype was recorded at least ten times. The chain recombines TRBV20-1 with TRBJ1-4, with TRBD1 matching over 7 bases. The CDR3 contains 15 residues. V shed 0 bases and J 8 bases; nucleotides not matched to a gene: 9. Germline loops: CDR1 DFQATT, CDR2 SNEGSKA (reference sequence). The CDR3 nucleotides read TGCAGTGCTAGAGATCGGACGAAAGGGGGCGAAAAACTGTTTTTT. This encodes CSARDRTKGGEKLFF.

This chain links TRBV7-2 with TRBJ1-3; the D is unclear. Germline assignment: CDR1 SGHTA and CDR2 FQGNSA. CDR3 size: 15 residues. V was pared by 5 bases and J by 1 base, with 12 bases between. The CDR3 here is CASSPPGRSGNTIYF. The CDR3 nucleotides read TGTGCCAGCAGCCCCCCCGGTCGGTCTGGAAACACCATATATTTT.

This clonotype has ten or more counts. CDR3 in amino acids: CASSLGQGTEQFF. The CDR3 nucleotides are TGTGCCAGCAGCTTAGGACAGGGGACTGAGCAGTTCTTC. The chain recombines TRBV7-9 with TRBJ2-1, with 8 bases lining up with TRBD1. Germline V gives CDR1 SEHNR, CDR2 FQNEAQ (reference sequence). There are 13 residues in the CDR3. With V trimmed by 1 base and J by 9 bases, 2 bases remained unmatched.

This clonotype was seen repeatedly, ten times or more. The rearrangement links TRBV20-1 to TRBJ2-3, with 13 bases aligning to TRBD2. Germline lookup yields CDR1 DFQATT and CDR2 SNEGSKA (reference sequence). CDR3 length: 14 amino acids. Germline trimming cut 2 bases from V and 5 bases from J; bases unmatched to any gene: 1. CDR3 nucleotide sequence: TGCAGTGCTAGAAGACTAGCGGGAGGAGATACGCAGTATTTT. Its translation is CSARRLAGGDTQYF.

The table lists this clonotype with many counts. This chain connects TRBV25-1 to TRBJ1-5, with D perhaps matching TRBD1 (5 bases). V was pared by 7 bases and J by 4 bases, with 11 bases between. Germline CDR1 and CDR2: MGHDK and SYGVNS. The CDR3 loop spans 13 amino acids. The CDR3 is CASKGPLNQPQHF. CDR3 nucleotides: TGTGCCAGCAAGGGACCGCTTAATCAGCCCCAGCATTTT.

This clonotype was observed at least ten times. This chain joins TRBV20-1 and TRBJ2-7; the match to TRBD2 covers 7 bases. The CDR3 extends over 19 amino acids. The germline V gene has CDR1 DFQATT and CDR2 SNEGSKA (reference sequence). J was trimmed by 2 bases and V by 0 bases; bases with no gene match: 19. The CDR3 region is CSARDVTGGRGEYAYEQYF. In nucleotides, the CDR3 is TGCAGTGCTAGAGATGTCACGGGCGGGAGAGGGGAGTACGCCTACGAGCAGTACTTC.

This clonotype has at least ten counts. CDR3 coding DNA: TGTGCCAGCAGATTACTAGATGTCACCGGGGAGCTGTTTTTT. Amino acid sequence: CASRLLDVTGELFF. This chain uses TRBV7-6 with TRBJ2-2; TRBD2 might be the D (5 bases). The CDR3 is made up of 14 amino acids. Trimming removed 6 bases from V and 4 bases from J, with 12 bases in between. In germline, CDR1 is SGHVS, CDR2 FNYEAQ.

This clonotype was detected ten times or more. The J gene is TRBJ2-1, the V gene TRBV29-1, with 10 bases fitting TRBD2. Trimming cost V 5 bases and J 2 bases; bases outside gene matches: 6. From germline, CDR1 is SQVTM and CDR2 ANQGSEA. The CDR3 covers 15 residues. CDR3 nucleotides: TGCAGCGTTAGGACTAGCGGAACCGCCTACAATGAGCAGTTCTTC. Its protein product is CSVRTSGTAYNEQFF.

Ten or more counts support this clonotype. V is TRBV20-1 and J is TRBJ2-1; TRBD2 matches 9 bases. The CDR3 consists of 14 residues. Per germline, CDR1 DFQATT and CDR2 SNEGSKA (reference sequence). The J segment lost 5 bases and the V segment lost 3 bases, leaving 5 bases of the junction unmatched. CDR3 in DNA: TGCAGTGCTAGGGTTAGCGGGGGAAACAATGAGCAGTTCTTC. This encodes CSARVSGGNNEQFF.

This clonotype was counted a few times. The rearrangement links TRBV7-9 to TRBJ2-6; D uncertain. Looked up from germline, CDR1 is SEHNR and CDR2 is FQNEAQ (reference sequence). The CDR3 runs 15 residues. V lost 3 bases and J lost 0, with 6 bases in between. CDR3 protein: CASSFLGSGANVLTF. The DNA of the CDR3 is TGTGCCAGCAGCTTTCTGGGCTCTGGGGCCAACGTCCTGACTTTC. The entire variable domain, with the rest obtained from reference TRBV7-9 and TRBJ2-6, is as follows: DTGVSQNPRHKITKRGQNVTFRCDPISEHNRLYWYRQTLGQGPEFLTYFQNEAQLEKSRLLSDRFSAERPKGSFSTLEIQRTEQGDSAMYLCASSFLGSGANVLTFGAGSRLTVL.

This clonotype was detected many times. The chain links TRBV3-1 to TRBJ1-4; D gene ambiguous. V was cut by 1 base and J by 1 base, with 7 bases left in between. The V gene's germline CDR1 is LGHDT and CDR2 YNNKEL (reference sequence). The CDR3 consists of 15 residues. The CDR3 here is CASSQAVGTNEKLFF. In nucleotides, the CDR3 is TGTGCCAGCAGCCAAGCCGTAGGAACTAATGAAAAACTGTTTTTT.

This clonotype was seen many times. The chain combines TRBV12-3 or TRBV12-4 with TRBJ2-2; tentatively, D is TRBD1 (7 bases). V gave up 6 bases and J gave up 3 bases, with 17 bases separating them. CDR3 length: 16 amino acids. CDR3 residues: CASSFTGEAHTGELFF. In nucleotides, the CDR3 is TGTGCCAGCAGCTTCACAGGGGAGGCCCACACCGGGGAGCTGTTTTTT.

Many counts were recorded for this clonotype. The chain is built from TRBV29-1 and TRBJ2-1; 7 bases agree with TRBD2. Looked up from germline, CDR1 is SQVTM and CDR2 is ANQGSEA. This CDR3 has 16 residues. Trimming took 3 bases from V and 1 from J; bases not matched to a gene: 9. The CDR3 loop is CSVDRSGRTSYNEQFF. CDR3 nucleotides: TGCAGCGTTGATAGATCCGGGAGGACTTCCTACAATGAGCAGTTCTTC.

There are many counts of this clonotype. The rearrangement links TRBV28 to TRBJ1-2; possibly TRBD1 for D (6 bases). V was clipped by 6 bases and J by 5 bases, with 13 bases between them. The CDR3 spans 13 residues. Germline V CDR1 and CDR2: MDHEN, SYDVKM. The CDR3 DNA is TGTGCCAGCAGAGTCCGGGACAAGTATGGCTACACCTTC. Amino acid sequence: CASRVRDKYGYTF.

This clonotype has at least ten counts. The gene calls are TRBV7-3 and TRBJ2-2, with D perhaps TRBD1 (6 bases). CDR1 SGHTA and CDR2 FQGTGA come from the germline V gene. Trimming removed 2 bases from V and 4 bases from J, with 11 bases in between. The CDR3 has 15 amino acids. CDR3 sequence reads: CASSLSQGSTGELFF. As DNA, the CDR3 is TGTGCCAGCAGCTTATCGCAGGGGTCCACCGGGGAGCTGTTTTTT.